This TCR beta chain derives from a study of cytomegalovirus exposure and HLA in healthy donors. Study context: A prior study identified 110 million or so unique TCR beta sequences from about 179 million T cells. Assignment to the Caucasian-associated ancestry cluster applied to more than 75% of the approximately 420 genotyped donors. Regarding the study as a whole: The classifier was said to identify cytomegalovirus status with high specificity and sensitivity. The authors listed roughly 150 TCR beta chains as cytomegalovirus-associated.

The PCR used 60 Vbeta and 13 Jbeta primers. Assay used: immunoSEQ multiplex PCR; TCRdb lists only in-frame clones, some missing. The sample totals tens of thousands of clones. Points on this clone: Its antigen is still unknown.

Germline V gene lookup returns CDR1 KGHSH and CDR2 LQKENI. The CDR3 totals 17 residues. The J segment lost 0 bases and the V segment lost 3 bases, leaving 8 bases of the junction unmatched. V is TRBV18 and J is TRBJ1-5; TRBD1 agrees at 7 bases. This TCR was sampled from a male donor in good health and CMV-seronegative. Sequencing was carried out using PBMCs. DNA for the CDR3: TGTGCCAGCTCACCTTTCGGACAGGCGAATAGCAATCAGCCCCAGCATTTT. Its protein product is CASSPFGQANSNQPQHF.